This is a list of T cell receptor beta chains from one sample in a study of shared clonotypes between healthy human individuals. The data were produced by immunoSEQ multiplex PCR, yet TCRdb's version contains in-frame clones alone and is incomplete. The sample includes 450,000 to 500,000 clones, 81% of them seen just once. Sequenced material: PBMCs. The receptors were sampled from a woman aged 40 to 55 in good health. Some clones in this sample may be carry-over from other donors' samples. CDR3s include the opening cysteine and the closing phenylalanine or tryptophan. Each record gives: J gene, V gene, clone size, D gene, CDR3 protein. A D gene is named only where the DNA matches it firmly. Clone size appears in some rows only: once, few, many, or a class for an expanded clone.

TRBJ2-7	TRBV10-3	NA	TRBD2	CAISTSGFYEQYF
TRBJ2-1	TRBV5-1	NA	TRBD2	CASSFTSGTYNEQFF
TRBJ2-3	TRBV4-3	NA	TRBD2	CASSQDAHLAGVPDTQYF
TRBJ2-1	TRBV7-2	NA	NA	CASSLGQGPYNEQFF
TRBJ2-7	TRBV29-1	many	TRBD1	CSATGQGAHEQYF
TRBJ1-5	TRBV5-4	once	NA	CASSLGFGNNQPQHF
TRBJ2-5	TRBV4-1	NA	TRBD2	CASSQGTSGVQETQYF
TRBJ1-1	TRBV5-1	NA	NA	CASSAGHRLTEAFF
TRBJ2-7	TRBV15	NA	TRBD2	CATSREPGLAGWFEQYF
TRBJ2-7	TRBV28	NA	NA	CASTGQNPSYEQYF
TRBJ2-2	TRBV19	NA	NA	CASASGLLRSTGELFF
TRBJ1-4	TRBV18	NA	NA	CASSPLGREMEKLFF
TRBJ2-2	TRBV2	NA	TRBD1	CASSGTGVGLTVELFF
TRBJ2-4	TRBV6-5	NA	NA	CASSYSAENIQYF
TRBJ1-1	TRBV11-1	NA	NA	CASSLDSAYTEAFF
TRBJ2-1	TRBV18	NA	NA	CASSPQGSSYNEQFF
TRBJ2-5	TRBV7-9	few	TRBD1	CASSRDRGLETQYF
TRBJ2-7	TRBV7-3	NA	NA	CASSLLRGQGYEQYF
TRBJ1-2	TRBV7-9	NA	NA	CASSYGDNYGYTF
TRBJ2-2	TRBV7-8	NA	NA	CASSSRTNTGELFF
TRBJ2-2	TRBV18	NA	NA	CASSSGQANTGELFF
TRBJ2-7	TRBV7-2	NA	NA	CASSQREGYEQYF
TRBJ2-1	TRBV30	NA	TRBD2	CAWSVLGASGEDEQFF
TRBJ2-1	TRBV15	NA	TRBD1	CATSSWTGGINNEQFF
TRBJ2-7	TRBV11-1	NA	NA	CASSQGSYSSYEQYF
TRBJ2-4	TRBV7-2	NA	NA	CASSRRRLAKNIQYF
TRBJ2-5	TRBV5-1	NA	TRBD1	CASSTGTAHYQETQYF
TRBJ2-5	TRBV6-4	NA	NA	CASRPKQRHEETQYF
TRBJ2-7	TRBV28	NA	NA	CASSLLVTATYEQYF
TRBJ2-7	TRBV10-3	NA	TRBD2	CAISGGLAGEGLEQYF
TRBJ2-3	TRBV4-1	NA	NA	CASSQDLNLRTQYF
TRBJ2-7	TRBV28	NA	TRBD2	CASSPRTSLGYEQYF
TRBJ2-4	TRBV5-4	NA	TRBD1	CASSHARDRGMQNIQYF
TRBJ1-4	TRBV27	NA	NA	CASSFGTPNEKLFF
TRBJ1-1	TRBV5-1	NA	NA	CASSLLQGKNTEAFF
TRBJ2-2	TRBV7-3	NA	NA	CASSSSNTGELFF
TRBJ2-1	TRBV2	NA	TRBD2	CASSVDGRGNEQFF
TRBJ1-5	TRBV10-3	NA	TRBD1	CAISESRRGQTNQPQHF
TRBJ2-7	TRBV15	NA	NA	CATSRVTTDPYEQYF
TRBJ2-3	TRBV25-1	many	NA	CASSEAEAPGADTQYF
TRBJ1-2	TRBV7-2	few	NA	CASSPRQGSVYTF